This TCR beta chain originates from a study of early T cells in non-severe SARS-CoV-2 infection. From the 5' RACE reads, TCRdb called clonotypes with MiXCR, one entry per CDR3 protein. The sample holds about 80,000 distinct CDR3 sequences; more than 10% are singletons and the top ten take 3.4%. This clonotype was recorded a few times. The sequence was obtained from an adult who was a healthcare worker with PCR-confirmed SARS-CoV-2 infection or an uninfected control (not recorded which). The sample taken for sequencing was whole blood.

The CDR3 loop is CSVASGSYSYNEQFF. The CDR3 nucleotides read TGCAGCGTTGCCAGCGGGAGTTACTCCTACAATGAGCAGTTCTTC. The chain employs TRBV29-1 and TRBJ2-1; TRBD2 matches 8 bases. V shed 4 bases and J 0 bases; nucleotides not matched to a gene: 5. Germline loops: CDR1 SQVTM, CDR2 ANQGSEA. The CDR3 length is 15 residues.